This entry lists 30 T cell receptor beta chains sequenced from one sample in a study of cytomegalovirus exposure and HLA in healthy donors (dated by TCRdb to between 2016 and 2019). Library preparation was by the immunoSEQ multiplex PCR assay. Imported from immuneACCESS, the table was reduced by TCRdb to in-frame sequences with V and J called. These copies leave out some clones; in studies compared against another copy, an unresolved V gene accounts for under half, and the cause of the remainder is not known. The sample yields fewer than 120,000 clones; approximately 89% were counted once. The leading ten clones occupy 1.5% to 2% of the sample. The specimen sequenced was PBMCs. The receptors come from a woman under 30 in good health and CMV-seronegative.

The V gene is TRBV9, the J gene TRBJ2-7; D gene ambiguous. Trimming took off 0 bases at V and 5 bases at J, with 15 bases between the two ends. The CDR3 loop spans 15 amino acids. Germline lookup yields CDR1 SGDLS and CDR2 YYNGEE. The CDR3: CASSVEVFPGNEQYF. The CDR3, as DNA: TGTGCCAGCAGCGTAGAGGTCTTCCCAGGCAACGAGCAGTACTTC.

This sequence joins TRBV7-9 and TRBJ2-6; 10 bases map to TRBD1. Germline CDR1 is SEHNR and CDR2 is FQNEAQ (reference sequence). Trimming took 5 bases from V and 4 from J; bases not matched to a gene: 8. The CDR3 length is 17 residues. CDR3 amino acids: CASSVDRGRDGANVLTF. Written as DNA, the CDR3 is TGTGCCAGCAGCGTTGACAGGGGGCGGGACGGGGCCAACGTCCTGACTTTC.

The rearrangement uses TRBV7-9 and TRBJ1-2; D not certain. Germline V gene sequence: CDR1 SEHNR, CDR2 FQNEAQ (reference sequence). The CDR3 extends over 13 amino acids. V was trimmed by 3 bases and J by 4 bases, leaving 9 bases between them. Here the CDR3 DNA reads TGTGCCAGCAGCTTCCCTCGCGGCTATGGCTACACCTTC. It translates to CASSFPRGYGYTF. Variable domain in full (rest from reference TRBV7-9 and TRBJ1-2): DTGVSQNPRHKITKRGQNVTFRCDPISEHNRLYWYRQTLGQGPEFLTYFQNEAQLEKSRLLSDRFSAERPKGSFSTLEIQRTEQGDSAMYLCASSFPRGYGYTFGSGTRLTVV.

The chain employs TRBV29-1 and TRBJ2-7; TRBD1 matches at 9 bases. The V segment lost 1 base and the J segment 4 bases; nucleotides outside the gene matches: 11. Germline assignment: CDR1 SQVTM and CDR2 ANQGSEA. The CDR3 totals 16 residues. In DNA, the CDR3 is TGCAGCGTTGAAGGACAACTGGGACAGGGAACTTACGAGCAGTACTTC. It is translated as CSVEGQLGQGTYEQYF.

This clone was counted only a few times. The V and J genes are TRBV5-6 and TRBJ2-7; tentative D call: TRBD2 (5 bases). The CDR3 contains 12 residues. Germline V gene data show CDR1 as SGHDT and CDR2 as YYEEEE. Trimming removed 3 bases at V and 9 bases at J, with 13 bases between. DNA for the CDR3: TGTGCCAGCAGCTCAGCGGTCCGTGGGCAGTACTTC. Amino acids: CASSSAVRGQYF. Supplemented by reference TRBV5-6 and TRBJ2-7, the full variable domain reads DAGVTQSPTHLIKTRGQQVTLRCSPKSGHDTVSWYQQALGQGPQFIFQYYEEEERQRGNFPDRFSGHQFPNYSSELNVNALLLGDSALYLCASSSAVRGQYFGPGTRLTVT.

The rearrangement links TRBV5-1 to TRBJ2-2; 9 positions agree with TRBD1. Germline V gene lookup returns CDR1 SGHRS and CDR2 YFSETQ. The CDR3 length is 16 residues. Germline trimming cut 5 bases from V and 4 bases from J; bases unmatched to any gene: 9. CDR3 nucleotides: TGCGCCAGCAGACCACCGGGACAGGGATTCACCGGGGAGCTGTTTTTT. Translation: CASRPPGQGFTGELFF.

This clone has a count of ten or more. The chain couples TRBV6-1 to TRBJ2-7; D is possibly TRBD1 (5 bases). This CDR3 is 16 amino acids long. Germline CDR1 is MNHNS and CDR2 is SASEGT. Trimming shortened V by 3 bases and J by 2 bases, and 17 bases separated the two germline ends. The DNA of the CDR3 is TGTGCCAGCAGTGATATTAGAGACAGTATACCCTACGAGCAGTACTTC. It yields the protein CASSDIRDSIPYEQYF.

CDR3 DNA sequence: TGTGCCAGCAGCCGACTAGCGGGGAGCACAGATACGCAGTATTTT. Protein sequence: CASSRLAGSTDTQYF. The genes are TRBV7-8 and TRBJ2-3; 11 nucleotides line up with TRBD2. Germline V CDR1 and CDR2: SGHVS, FQNEAQ. The junction had 1 base not matched to a gene; V was cut back by 5 bases and J by 0 bases. The CDR3 has 15 residues.

The J gene is TRBJ1-1, the V gene TRBV10-1; 8 nucleotides line up with TRBD1. V lost 6 bases, J lost 8 bases, and 11 bases stayed unmatched. The CDR3 has 14 amino acids. Germline CDR1 and CDR2: WNHNN and SYGVQD (reference sequence). CDR3 protein: CASSRPQGASEAFF. The CDR3, as DNA: TGCGCCAGCAGCCGTCCGCAGGGGGCGAGCGAAGCTTTCTTT.

The rearrangement joins TRBV7-6 to TRBJ2-7; 7 bases align to TRBD1. The CDR3 consists of 14 residues. Germline CDR1 and CDR2: SGHVS and FNYEAQ. Trimming cost V 2 bases and J 6 bases; bases outside gene matches: 7. The CDR3 DNA is TGTGCCAGCAGCTTACCCCGAGACAGGGCCGAGCAGTACTTC. This encodes CASSLPRDRAEQYF.

The chain recombines TRBV29-1 with TRBJ1-1, with 7 bases aligning to TRBD1. Germline V lookup: CDR1 SQVTM, CDR2 ANQGSEA. The CDR3 has 12 residues. V trimming: 6 bases; J trimming: 3 bases; junction bases outside the gene matches: 4. The CDR3 region has the DNA TGCAGCGTCAGACAGGGCTACACTGAAGCTTTCTTT. Translating gives CSVRQGYTEAFF.

V usage is TRBV6-5 and J usage is TRBJ2-1, with 7 positions matching TRBD1. The CDR3 loop spans 15 amino acids. V dropped 6 bases and J dropped 9; count of bases not matched to a gene: 14. From germline, CDR1 is MNHEY and CDR2 SVGAGI. CDR3 nucleotides: TGTGCCAGCAGCCCAAGGGGGCCCCCGGTTAGTGAGCAGTTCTTC. This encodes CASSPRGPPVSEQFF.

This chain uses TRBV30 with TRBJ1-5; tentative D call: TRBD1 (6 bases). Looked up from germline, CDR1 is GTSNPN and CDR2 is SVGIG (reference sequence). CDR3 length equals 15 residues. The V end lost 3 bases, the J end lost 11 bases, and 23 bases lay between the germline ends. The CDR3, as DNA: TGTGCCTGGAGCGGAGGACAGTTGGCGGGTGAAGCCCAGCATTTT. It is translated as CAWSGGQLAGEAQHF.

This chain links TRBV5-6 with TRBJ2-2, with D maybe TRBD1 (6 bases). Germline V CDR1 and CDR2: SGHDT, YYEEEE. CDR3 size: 16 residues. V lost 0 bases and J 1 base, leaving 10 bases between the germline ends. In DNA, the CDR3 is TGTGCCAGCAGCTTGGCAGGGGCCAAGAACACCGGGGAGCTGTTTTTT. Translated: CASSLAGAKNTGELFF.

This rearrangement joins TRBV6-5 to TRBJ1-1, with 7 bases matching TRBD1. Losses at the gene ends were 2 bases for V and 9 bases for J; bases not matched to a gene: 15. This CDR3 is 16 amino acids long. Germline loops: CDR1 MNHEY, CDR2 SVGAGI. The CDR3 reads CASSYTSTGTKKQAFF. CDR3 bases: TGTGCCAGCAGTTACACTTCGACAGGGACAAAAAAGCAAGCTTTCTTT.

Details on this clone: This CDR3 is also generated by other DNA sequences in the sample. The J gene is TRBJ2-7, the V gene TRBV5-1; TRBD2 matches 11 bases. CDR1 SGHRS and CDR2 YFSETQ come from the germline V gene. CDR3 length equals 14 residues. The V and J ends lost 4 bases and 3 bases, in that order; junction bases with no gene match: 3. The CDR3 spells CASSPGLAGYEQYF. The CDR3 bases are TGCGCCAGCAGCCCAGGACTAGCGGGCTACGAGCAGTACTTC.

The CDR3 DNA is TGTGCCAGCAGCACACGAGAGGACAGGCCGAGCACAGATACGCAGTATTTT. Translated, it gives CASSTREDRPSTDTQYF. V is TRBV7-9 and J is TRBJ2-3; TRBD1 aligns across 7 bases. V dropped 5 bases and J dropped 0; count of bases not matched to a gene: 11. CDR3 length: 17 amino acids. Germline loops: CDR1 SEHNR, CDR2 FQNEAQ (reference sequence).

The chain has TRBV9 and TRBJ2-1, with TRBD2 as a possible D gene (5 bases). The CDR3 consists of 13 residues. The germline gives CDR1 SGDLS, CDR2 YYNGEE. V lost 1 base to trimming and J lost 9 bases, with 11 bases between them. Here the CDR3 DNA reads TGTGCCAGCAGCGTACGGAGTGAGGGTGAGCAGTTCTTC. This gives the protein CASSVRSEGEQFF.

The J gene is TRBJ1-2, the V gene TRBV10-3; a weak D match, TRBD1 (5 bases). CDR1 and CDR2 (germline): ENHRY, SYGVKD. The CDR3 covers 14 residues. Trimming removed 3 bases from V and 2 bases from J, with 10 bases in between. Here the CDR3 DNA reads TGTGCCATCAGTGATGACGGGGGGAACTATGGCTACACCTTC. This translates into CAISDDGGNYGYTF.

V gene TRBV28 combines with J gene TRBJ2-5; 11 nucleotides align to TRBD2. There are 18 residues in the CDR3. V was pared by 3 bases and J by 0 bases, with 9 bases of the junction left unmatched. CDR1 MDHEN and CDR2 SYDVKM come from the germline V gene. The CDR3 is CASSFWGLAELYQETQYF. The CDR3 region has the DNA TGTGCCAGCAGTTTCTGGGGACTAGCGGAGCTGTACCAAGAGACCCAGTACTTC.

J is TRBJ1-2 and V is TRBV7-9; 8 nucleotides match TRBD1. The CDR3 has 16 amino acids. The germline V gene has CDR1 SEHNR and CDR2 FQNEAQ (reference sequence). V lost 3 bases to trimming and J lost 7 bases; unmatched junction nucleotides: 13. CDR3 sequence (DNA): TGTGCCAGCAGCTTCCCTCGGTTCGGGCAGGGGGCTGGCTACACCTTC. Protein sequence: CASSFPRFGQGAGYTF.

This chain joins TRBV6-6 and TRBJ2-2; 10 positions match TRBD2. CDR1 is MNHNY and CDR2 is SVGAGI in the germline V gene (reference sequence). The CDR3 has 16 amino acids. V was clipped by 4 bases and J by 2 bases; unmatched bases: 4. CDR3 nucleotides: TGTGCCAGCAGTTCTCTAGCGGGGGACAACACCGGGGAGCTGTTTTTT. It translates to CASSSLAGDNTGELFF.

The chain recombines TRBV9 with TRBJ2-7; D is possibly TRBD1 (6 bases). The V end lost 0 bases, the J end lost 0 bases, and 16 bases lay between the germline ends. The CDR3 length is 17 residues. CDR1 and CDR2 from the germline V gene are SGDLS and YYNGEE. CDR3 bases: TGTGCCAGCAGCGTAGGGGCCACTAACAGGGTCTCCTACGAGCAGTACTTC. It encodes CASSVGATNRVSYEQYF.

This sequence joins TRBV4-2 and TRBJ2-3; 9 nucleotides align to TRBD2. The ends lost 4 bases at V and 4 bases at J; junction bases unmatched: 6. Germline V gene data show CDR1 as LGHNA and CDR2 as YNFKEQ. CDR3 size: 15 residues. The CDR3 DNA reads as TGTGCCAGCAGCCTAATTAGCGGGAGTGCAGATACGCAGTATTTT. It encodes CASSLISGSADTQYF.

The V gene is TRBV2, the J gene TRBJ2-2; no definite D call. CDR1 is SNHLY and CDR2 is FYNNEI in the germline V gene. With 1 base removed from V and 7 bases from J, the gap between germline ends came to 4 bases. The CDR3 loop spans 12 amino acids. The CDR3 sequence is CASSEVGGELFF. CDR3 DNA: TGTGCCAGCAGTGAAGTCGGCGGGGAGCTGTTTTTT.

V and J are TRBV6-5 and TRBJ2-7, with D possibly being TRBD2 (6 bases). V was cut by 2 bases and J by 3 bases, with 11 bases left in between. Germline CDR1 reads MNHEY; CDR2 reads SVGAGI. The CDR3 loop spans 14 amino acids. CDR3 nucleotide sequence: TGTGCCAGCAGTTACCAGGGACTCAACTACGAGCAGTACTTC. It is translated as CASSYQGLNYEQYF.

This chain joins TRBV7-2 and TRBJ2-7; D call uncertain. This CDR3 comprises 13 residues. Germline loops: CDR1 SGHTA, CDR2 FQGNSA. V shed 2 bases and J shed 0 bases, with 5 bases lying between them. CDR3 protein: CASSLSLSYEQYF. In DNA, the CDR3 is TGTGCCAGCAGCTTAAGCCTCTCCTACGAGCAGTACTTC.

The rearrangement links TRBV28 to TRBJ2-1; 7 bases agree with TRBD2. The CDR3 is made up of 15 amino acids. Unmatched junction bases numbered 7, after V lost 8 bases and J lost 0 bases. In germline, CDR1 is MDHEN, CDR2 SYDVKM. CDR3 in amino acids: CASWSSGVSYNEQFF. The CDR3 DNA follows: TGTGCCAGCTGGTCTAGCGGCGTCTCCTACAATGAGCAGTTCTTC. Full variable domain (outside the CDR3, taken from reference TRBV28 and TRBJ2-1): DVKVTQSSRYLVKRTGEKVFLECVQDMDHENMFWYRQDPGLGLRLIYFSYDVKMKEKGDIPEGYSVSREKKERFSLILESASTNQTSMYLCASWSSGVSYNEQFFGPGTRLTVL.

The rearrangement uses TRBV15 and TRBJ1-5; 9 nucleotides agree with TRBD1. V trimming: 3 bases; J trimming: 0 bases; junction bases outside the gene matches: 9. Germline values: CDR1 LNHNV, CDR2 YYDKDF (reference sequence). This CDR3 comprises 18 residues. The CDR3 coding sequence is TGTGCCACCAGCAGGAGCTTAGGACAGGGGTATAGCAATCAGCCCCAGCATTTT. Translating gives CATSRSLGQGYSNQPQHF.

The chain combines TRBV4-3 with TRBJ2-7, with D uncertain. The CDR3 is 13 amino acids. The germline V and J ends were trimmed by 1 base and 9 bases, with 13 bases remaining between them. Germline loops: CDR1 LGHNA, CDR2 YSLEER. The CDR3 coding sequence is TGCGCCAGCAGCCAAGTGGGCAGTGCCGGGCAGTACTTC. This encodes CASSQVGSAGQYF.